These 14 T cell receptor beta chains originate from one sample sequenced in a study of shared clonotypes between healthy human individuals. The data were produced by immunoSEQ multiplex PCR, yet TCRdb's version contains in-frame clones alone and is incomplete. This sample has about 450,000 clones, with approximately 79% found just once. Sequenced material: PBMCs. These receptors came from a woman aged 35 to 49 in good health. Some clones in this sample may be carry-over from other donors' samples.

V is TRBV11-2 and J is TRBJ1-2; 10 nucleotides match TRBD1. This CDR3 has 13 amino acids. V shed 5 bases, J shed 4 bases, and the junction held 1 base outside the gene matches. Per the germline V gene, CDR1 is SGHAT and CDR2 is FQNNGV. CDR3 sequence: CASSRDRGYGYTF. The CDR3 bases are TGTGCCAGCAGCAGGGACAGGGGCTATGGCTACACCTTC.

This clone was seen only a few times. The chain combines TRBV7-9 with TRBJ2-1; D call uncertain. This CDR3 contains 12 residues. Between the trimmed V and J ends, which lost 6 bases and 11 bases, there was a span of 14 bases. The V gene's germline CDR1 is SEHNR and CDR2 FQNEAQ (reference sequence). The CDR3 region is CASSQDAGQQFF. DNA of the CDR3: TGTGCCAGCAGTCAGGACGCCGGTCAGCAGTTCTTC.

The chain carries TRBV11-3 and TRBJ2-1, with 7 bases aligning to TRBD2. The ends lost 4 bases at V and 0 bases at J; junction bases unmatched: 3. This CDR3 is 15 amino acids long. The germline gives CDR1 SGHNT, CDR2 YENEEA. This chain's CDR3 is CASSSGGSSYNEQFF. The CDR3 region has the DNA TGTGCCAGCAGCTCCGGGGGGAGCTCCTACAATGAGCAGTTCTTC. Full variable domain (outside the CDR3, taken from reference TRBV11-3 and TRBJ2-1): EAGVVQSPRYKIIEKKQPVAFWCNPISGHNTLYWYLQNLGQGPELLIRYENEEAVDDSQLPKDRFSAERLKGVDSTLKIQPAELGDSAVYLCASSSGGSSYNEQFFGPGTRLTVL.

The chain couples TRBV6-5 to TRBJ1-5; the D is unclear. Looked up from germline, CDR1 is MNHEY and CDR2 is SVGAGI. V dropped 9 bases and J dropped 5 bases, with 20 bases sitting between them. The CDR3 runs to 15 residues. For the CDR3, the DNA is TGTGCCAGACCAACCTCCCAGGAATCGGATCAGCCCCAGCATTTT. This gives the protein CARPTSQESDQPQHF.

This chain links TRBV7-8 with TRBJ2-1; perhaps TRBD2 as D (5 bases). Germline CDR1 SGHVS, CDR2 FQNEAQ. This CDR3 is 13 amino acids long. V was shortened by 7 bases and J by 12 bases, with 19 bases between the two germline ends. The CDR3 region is CASMGRRMSGQFF. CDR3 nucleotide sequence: TGTGCCAGCATGGGTCGGAGGATGTCTGGGCAGTTCTTC.

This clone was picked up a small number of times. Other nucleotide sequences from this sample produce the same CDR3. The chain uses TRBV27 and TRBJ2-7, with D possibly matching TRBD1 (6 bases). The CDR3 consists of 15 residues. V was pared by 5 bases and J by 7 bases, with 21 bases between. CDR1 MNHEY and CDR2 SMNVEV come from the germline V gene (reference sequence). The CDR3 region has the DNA TGTGCCAGCAGTCCTGGGAGTGACAGGTTCGAAGAGCAGTACTTC. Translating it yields CASSPGSDRFEEQYF.

The CDR3 loop reads CATSKQREGGGEQFF. The DNA of the CDR3 is TGTGCCACCAGCAAACAGCGGGAGGGGGGAGGTGAGCAGTTCTTC. This chain connects TRBV15 to TRBJ2-1, with 10 bases lining up with TRBD2. CDR1 is LNHNV, CDR2 YYDKDF, per germline (reference sequence). With V trimmed by 4 bases and J by 9 bases, 9 bases remained unmatched. This CDR3 has 15 residues.

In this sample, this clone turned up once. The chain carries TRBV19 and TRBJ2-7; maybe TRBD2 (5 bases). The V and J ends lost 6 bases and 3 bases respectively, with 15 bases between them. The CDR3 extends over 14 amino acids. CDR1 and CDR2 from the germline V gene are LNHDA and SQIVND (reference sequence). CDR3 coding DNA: TGTGCCAGTAGCCCCCAGCGGAGCCTCTACGAGCAGTACTTC. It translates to CASSPQRSLYEQYF.

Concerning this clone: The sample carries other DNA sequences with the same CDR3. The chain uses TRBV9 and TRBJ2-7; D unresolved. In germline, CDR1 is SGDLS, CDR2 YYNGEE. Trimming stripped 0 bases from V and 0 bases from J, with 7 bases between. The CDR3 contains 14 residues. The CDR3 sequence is CASSVAAVSYEQYF. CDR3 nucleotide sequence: TGTGCCAGCAGCGTAGCGGCGGTCTCCTACGAGCAGTACTTC.

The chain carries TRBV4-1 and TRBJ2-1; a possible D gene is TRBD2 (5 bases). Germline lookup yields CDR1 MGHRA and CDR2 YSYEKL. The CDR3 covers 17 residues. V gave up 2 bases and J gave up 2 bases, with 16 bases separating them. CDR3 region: CASSQRMIAIPYNEQFF. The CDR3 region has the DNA TGCGCCAGCAGCCAACGCATGATAGCGATCCCCTACAATGAGCAGTTCTTC.

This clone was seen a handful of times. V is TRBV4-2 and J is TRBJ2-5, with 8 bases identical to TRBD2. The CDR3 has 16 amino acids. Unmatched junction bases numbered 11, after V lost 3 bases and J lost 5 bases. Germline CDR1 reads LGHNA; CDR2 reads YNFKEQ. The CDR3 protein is CASSQGTSDWAETQYF. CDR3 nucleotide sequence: TGTGCCAGCAGCCAGGGGACTAGTGATTGGGCGGAGACCCAGTACTTC.

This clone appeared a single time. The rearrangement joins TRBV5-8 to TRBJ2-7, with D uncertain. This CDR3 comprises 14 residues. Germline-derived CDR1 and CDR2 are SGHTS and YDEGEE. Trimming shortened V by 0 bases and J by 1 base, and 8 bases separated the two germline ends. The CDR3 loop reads CASSLGGASYEQYF. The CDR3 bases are TGTGCCAGCAGCTTGGGGGGTGCTTCCTACGAGCAGTACTTC. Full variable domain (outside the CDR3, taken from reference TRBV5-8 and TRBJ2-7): EAGVTQSPTHLIKTRGQQATLRCSPISGHTSVYWYQQALGLGLQFLLWYDEGEERNRGNFPPRFSGRQFPNYSSELNVNALELEDSALYLCASSLGGASYEQYFGPGTRLTVT.

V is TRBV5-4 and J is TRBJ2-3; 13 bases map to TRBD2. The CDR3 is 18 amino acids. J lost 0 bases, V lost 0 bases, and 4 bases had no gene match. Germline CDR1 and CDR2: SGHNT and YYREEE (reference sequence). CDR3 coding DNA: TGTGCCAGCAGCTTGGGACTAGCGGGAGGCTTCAGCACAGATACGCAGTATTTT. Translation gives CASSLGLAGGFSTDTQYF.

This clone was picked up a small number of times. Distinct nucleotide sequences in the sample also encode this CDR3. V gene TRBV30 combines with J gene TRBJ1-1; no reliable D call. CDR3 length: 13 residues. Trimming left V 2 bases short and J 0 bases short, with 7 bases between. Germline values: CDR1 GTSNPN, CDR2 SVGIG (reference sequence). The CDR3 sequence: CAWSTQVNTEAFF. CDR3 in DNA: TGTGCCTGGAGTACCCAGGTGAACACTGAAGCTTTCTTT.